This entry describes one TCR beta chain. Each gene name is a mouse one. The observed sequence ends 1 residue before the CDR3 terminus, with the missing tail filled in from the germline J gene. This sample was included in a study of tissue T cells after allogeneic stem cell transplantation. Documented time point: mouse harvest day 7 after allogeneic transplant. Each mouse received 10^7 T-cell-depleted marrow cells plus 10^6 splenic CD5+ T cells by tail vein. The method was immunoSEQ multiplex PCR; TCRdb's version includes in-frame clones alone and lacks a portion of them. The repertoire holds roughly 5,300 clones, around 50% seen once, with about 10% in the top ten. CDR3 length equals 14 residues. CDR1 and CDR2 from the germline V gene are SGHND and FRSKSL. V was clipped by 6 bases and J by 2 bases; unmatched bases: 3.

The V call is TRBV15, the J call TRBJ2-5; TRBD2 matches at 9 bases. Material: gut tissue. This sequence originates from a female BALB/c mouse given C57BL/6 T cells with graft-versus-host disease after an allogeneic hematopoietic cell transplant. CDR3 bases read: TGTGCCAGCAGGAGGACTGGGGTCCAAGACACCCAGTAC. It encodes CASRRTGVQDTQY. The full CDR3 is CASRRTGVQDTQYF.